The 21 T cell receptor beta chains below were found in one sample sequenced in a study of human T cells and chemical hapten exposure. TCRdb fed the RACE reads into MiXCR, producing one record per CDR3 protein. The sample holds tens of thousands of distinct CDR3 sequences, roughly 10% seen once. Time point specified: patch test 1, 2 weeks after DPC sensitization. Treatment indicated: therapeutic diphenylcyclopropenone sensitization with weekly scalp DPC. The material sequenced was whole blood, taken in connection with sensitization to the hapten diphenylcyclopropenone (DPC). Receptor source: a woman between 45 and 60 years old with alopecia areata. Some clones in this sample may be carry-over from other donors' samples.

This clonotype was observed at least ten times. The chain couples TRBV18 to TRBJ1-5; D might be TRBD1 (6 bases). Germline CDR1 and CDR2: KGHSH and LQKENI. Deletions cut 1 base from V and 2 bases from J, with 18 bases between. This CDR3 region has 18 residues. The CDR3 DNA is TGTGCCAGCTCACCACTCCCTTCACAGGGAGTGGGCAATCAGCCCCAGCATTTT. Translation gives CASSPLPSQGVGNQPQHF.

For this clonotype: One junction end disagrees with the germline gene, perhaps due to a read error. The chain couples TRBV7-9 to TRBJ1-3; no firm D call. The V gene's germline CDR1 is SEHNR and CDR2 FQNEAQ (reference sequence). The CDR3 consists of 16 residues. CDR3 nucleotide sequence: TGTGTCAGCAGCCCGCGACATACGAGCTCTGGAAACACCATATATTTT. Protein product: CVSSPRHTSSGNTIYF.

The rearrangement links TRBV28 to TRBJ2-7; D remains unclear. Trimming cost V 4 bases and J 2 bases, with 6 bases left between them. Germline-derived CDR1 and CDR2 are MDHEN and SYDVKM. The CDR3 is made up of 12 amino acids. The CDR3 DNA follows: TGTGCCAGCAGTTCAATACCCTACGAGCAGTACTTC. Protein sequence: CASSSIPYEQYF.

This clonotype has ten or more counts. The chain has TRBV7-3 and TRBJ1-1; D is ambiguous. The germline V gene encodes CDR1 SGHTA and CDR2 FQGTGA. The CDR3 is 13 residues long. The ends were cut back, 1 base at V and 7 bases at J, with 10 bases in the middle. The CDR3 DNA follows: TGTGCCAGCAGCTTAAGTCCAACTAGTGAAGCTTTCTTT. Translation gives CASSLSPTSEAFF.

The rearrangement joins TRBV15 to TRBJ2-5; 7 bases are shared with TRBD2. The V and J ends lost 2 bases and 5 bases, in that order; junction bases with no gene match: 8. The germline CDR1 and CDR2 sequences are LNHNV and YYDKDF (reference sequence). The CDR3 runs to 15 residues. CDR3 sequence: CATSRSVDGGETQYF. The CDR3 DNA follows: TGTGCCACCAGCAGATCCGTTGACGGGGGGGAGACCCAGTACTTC.

This clonotype was counted ten times or more. The rearrangement links TRBV9 to TRBJ2-7; no firm D call. The CDR3 spans 11 residues. Per germline, CDR1 SGDLS and CDR2 YYNGEE. Trimming left V 0 bases short and J 5 bases short, with 3 bases between. Written as DNA, the CDR3 is TGTGCCAGCAGCGTAGGCCACGAGCAGTACTTC. It yields the protein CASSVGHEQYF.

The sample holds many counts of this clonotype. This chain connects TRBV3-1 to TRBJ1-1; no reliable D call. The germline V gene has CDR1 LGHDT and CDR2 YNNKEL (reference sequence). This CDR3 contains 13 residues. Trimming cost V 3 bases and J 10 bases, with 15 bases left between them. The CDR3 DNA reads TGTGCCAGCAGCCAGACACCCCGGGAGCCAGCTTTCTTT. It specifies CASSQTPREPAFF.

This clonotype was counted ten times or more. This sequence joins TRBV6-6 and TRBJ1-2, with 8 bases fitting TRBD1. CDR1 is MNHNY and CDR2 is SVGAGI in the germline V gene (reference sequence). The CDR3 contains 14 residues. The ends lost 0 bases at V and 12 bases at J; junction bases unmatched: 9. The CDR3 here is CASSYSHGQGWNTF. CDR3 sequence (DNA): TGTGCCAGCAGTTACTCTCACGGACAGGGTTGGAACACCTTC.

This clonotype showed up many times. The chain combines TRBV29-1 with TRBJ1-1, with no clear D. The germline gives CDR1 SQVTM, CDR2 ANQGSEA. This CDR3 contains 12 residues. The V end was cut by 5 bases, the J end by 0 bases, with 7 bases between. CDR3 amino acids: CSVWTVNTEAFF. DNA for the CDR3: TGCAGCGTTTGGACGGTGAACACTGAAGCTTTCTTT.

This rearrangement joins TRBV28 to TRBJ2-1; D not resolved. The V and J ends lost 6 bases and 7 bases respectively, with 10 bases between them. Germline V gene data show CDR1 as MDHEN and CDR2 as SYDVKM. The CDR3 covers 12 residues. This chain's CDR3 is CASSRPGNEQFF. For the CDR3, the DNA is TGTGCCAGCAGCCGACCCGGGAATGAGCAGTTCTTC.

The chain combines TRBV18 with TRBJ1-5, with D possibly matching TRBD1 (6 bases). There are 13 residues in the CDR3. Germline V CDR1 and CDR2: KGHSH, LQKENI. The V and J ends lost 8 bases and 14 bases respectively, with 22 bases between them. The CDR3 spells CASRPSPGTRKHF. The CDR3 nucleotides are TGTGCCAGCCGACCCTCTCCCGGGACACGGAAGCATTTT. Based on the CDR3 plus reference TRBV18 and TRBJ1-5, the full variable domain is NAGVMQNPRHLVRRRGQEARLRCSPMKGHSHVYWYRQLPEEGLKFMVYLQKENIIDESGMPKERFSAEFPKEGPSILRIQQVVRGDSAAYFCASRPSPGTRKHFGDGTRLSIL.

This clonotype was observed many times. The CDR3 loop reads CASSRGTGGDLGFDEQFF. The CDR3 DNA is TGTGCCAGCAGCCGAGGTACCGGAGGAGACTTGGGTTTCGATGAGCAGTTCTTC. This chain uses TRBV7-9 with TRBJ2-1; tentative D call: TRBD2 (5 bases). Trimming removed 5 bases at V and 8 bases at J, with 28 bases between. The germline V gene encodes CDR1 SEHNR and CDR2 FQNEAQ (reference sequence). The CDR3 contains 18 residues.

This clonotype has a count of ten or more. A junction end diverges from the germline sequence, so it may reflect a read error. The J gene is TRBJ1-1, the V gene TRBV4-2; 7 nucleotides agree with TRBD1. The CDR3 has 14 residues. Per germline, CDR1 LGHNA and CDR2 YNFKEQ. CDR3 amino acids: CASSQPGQAPPVVF. CDR3 DNA: TGTGCCAGCAGCCAACCAGGACAGGCCCCGCCGGTGGTATTT.

This clonotype was observed a handful of times. The V call is TRBV12-3 or TRBV12-4, the J call TRBJ1-4; D possibly corresponds to TRBD1 (6 bases). The CDR3 runs 15 residues. The V and J ends lost 5 bases and 0 bases respectively, with 10 bases between them. DNA for the CDR3: TGTGCCAGCAGTCCGCGACAGGCAACTAATGAAAAACTGTTTTTT. It encodes CASSPRQATNEKLFF.

This clonotype was counted only a few times. This chain links TRBV11-2 with TRBJ2-3, with TRBD2 matching 7 bases. Germline V gene data show CDR1 as SGHAT and CDR2 as FQNNGV. The CDR3 runs to 20 residues. Trimming at V came to 5 bases and at J to 1 base, leaving 21 bases not matched to a gene. This CDR3 is CASSTRRADPREMGTDTQYF. CDR3 DNA: TGTGCCAGCAGCACACGTCGGGCAGATCCGCGGGAGATGGGCACAGATACGCAGTATTTT. Full variable domain (missing parts from reference TRBV11-2 and TRBJ2-3): EAGVAQSPRYKIIEKRQSVAFWCNPISGHATLYWYQQILGQGPKLLIQFQNNGVVDDSQLPKDRFSAERLKGVDSTLKIQPAKLEDSAVYLCASSTRRADPREMGTDTQYFGPGTRLTVL.

This clonotype has ten or more counts. The chain has TRBV12-3 or TRBV12-4 and TRBJ1-1; D gene unclear. The CDR3 has 12 residues. Trimming removed 6 bases from V and 3 bases from J, with 8 bases in between. Written as DNA, the CDR3 is TGTGCCAGCAGCCTATTGGACACTGAAGCTTTCTTT. Its translation: CASSLLDTEAFF.

This clonotype was observed at least ten times. The chain is built from TRBV29-1 and TRBJ2-1, with 9 bases matching TRBD2. The trim removed 8 bases at V and 10 bases at J, leaving 9 bases unmatched. Looked up from germline, CDR1 is SQVTM and CDR2 is ANQGSEA. CDR3 size: 12 residues. CDR3 amino acids: CSTRVAGEEQFF. As DNA, the CDR3 is TGCAGCACCCGGGTAGCGGGGGAGGAGCAGTTCTTC.

V is TRBV7-8 and J is TRBJ2-1, with 9 positions matching TRBD1. Germline values: CDR1 SGHVS, CDR2 FQNEAQ. Losses at the gene ends were 5 bases for V and 7 bases for J; bases not matched to a gene: 12. There are 16 residues in the CDR3. The CDR3 protein is CASSHTLGTGRNEQFF. The CDR3 coding sequence is TGTGCCAGCAGCCACACCTTAGGGACAGGGAGGAATGAGCAGTTCTTC.

This clonotype has more than one count but fewer than ten. V usage is TRBV5-1 and J usage is TRBJ2-1; D gene ambiguous. The CDR3 has 16 residues. With 0 bases removed from V and 0 bases from J, the gap between germline ends came to 10 bases. Germline V gene data show CDR1 as SGHRS and CDR2 as YFSETQ. The CDR3 region has the DNA TGCGCCAGCAGCTTGGTGGGCGGATACTCCTACAATGAGCAGTTCTTC. It codes for CASSLVGGYSYNEQFF.

As regards this clonotype: A read error may be the cause here, since a much bigger clone is one base away. This chain uses TRBV2 with TRBJ2-2; no clear D gene. Germline V gene data show CDR1 as SNHLY and CDR2 as FYNNEI. The CDR3 spans 13 residues. V was clipped by 1 base and J by 5 bases, with 5 bases between them. The CDR3 sequence: CASSEGRTGELFF. The CDR3 DNA reads as TGTGCCAGCAGTGAAGGTAGGACCGGGGAGCTGTTTTTT.

This clonotype has more than one count but fewer than ten. The CDR3 loop reads CASRAGQTKNIQYF. The CDR3 nucleotides are TGTGCCAGCAGAGCCGGACAGACCAAAAACATTCAGTACTTC. The chain employs TRBV28 and TRBJ2-4, with D perhaps TRBD1 (6 bases). Germline V gene sequence: CDR1 MDHEN, CDR2 SYDVKM. There are 14 residues in the CDR3. V lost 6 bases, J lost 2 bases, and 11 bases lay in between.